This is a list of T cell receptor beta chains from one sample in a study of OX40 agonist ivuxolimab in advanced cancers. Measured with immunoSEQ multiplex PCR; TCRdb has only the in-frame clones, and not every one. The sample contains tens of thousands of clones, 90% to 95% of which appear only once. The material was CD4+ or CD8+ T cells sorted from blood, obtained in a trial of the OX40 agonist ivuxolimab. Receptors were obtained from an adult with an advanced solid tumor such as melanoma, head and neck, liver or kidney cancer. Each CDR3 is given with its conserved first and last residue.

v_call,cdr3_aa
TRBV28,CASSQTGSVHEQYF
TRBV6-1,CASSEWIGGRSVSGANVLTF
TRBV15,CATSRDIGQGSYEQYF
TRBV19,CASSTGLNNEQFF
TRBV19,CASSIGAGLNTEAFF
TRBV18,CASSPTSGGGPYEQYF
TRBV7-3,CASSEDTGSGETQYF
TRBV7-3,CASSLTRGLNTEAFF
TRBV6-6,CASSPAANTEAFF
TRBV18,CASSREAGEDQPQHF
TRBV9,CASSSGALAGPYNEQFF
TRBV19,CASSMVGTNEQYF
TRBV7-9,CASSVMSSYNSPLHF
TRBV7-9,CASSLVTGNTEAFF
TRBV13,CASSHTDRGSYEQYF
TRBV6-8,CASSHGGGRSDEQFF
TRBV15,CATSRGPGDEDLSWNQPQHF
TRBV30,CAWSDQGVEQYF
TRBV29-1,CSVEDPGRGLGQFF
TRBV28,CASSPKDKYNQPQHF
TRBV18,CASSTGGPPYGYTF
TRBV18,CASSKDRASEAFF
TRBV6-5,CASRDYPTDTQYF
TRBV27,CASSLSGTGELFF
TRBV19,CASSSGVFNEQYF
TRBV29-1,CSVEGSESSYNEQFF
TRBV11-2,CASSYGGGAEAFF
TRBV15,CATSRGQDNEQFF
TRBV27,CASSLSGPGDTQYF
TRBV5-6,CASSLVGGESFF
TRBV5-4,CASSLGESYEQYF
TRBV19,CASMKGGFTYNEQFF
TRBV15,CATSRETGYNEQFF
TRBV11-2,CASSRLAGVFETQYF
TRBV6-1,CASSEARGRGGGGYTF